The sequence of this T cell receptor (beta chain) was determined in a study of CD8 T cells in Susac syndrome. Study background: Roughly six sequenced Susac syndrome patients had clinically active disease, while roughly 8 were in remission.

This CDR3 spans 15 amino acids. The CD8+ and CD4+ T cells were negatively isolated, with the TEMRA cells enriched by FACS. The RNA, roughly 0.45 to 1 ug, was put through reverse transcription using random hexamers. TCR beta CDR3 was amplified by immunoSEQ covering 54 Vbeta and 13 Jbeta. MiXCR was run by TCRdb on the immunoSEQ multiplex PCR reads, yielding one entry per CDR3 protein. The sample holds tens of thousands of distinct CDR3 sequences, roughly 94% seen once. About this clonotype itself: Its cognate antigen is unknown. Relative to the germline gene, one junction end is altered; a read error may explain this.

General study results and limits: When the CD4+ T cell repertoires of patients with Susac syndrome were examined, they did not show any clonal expansion.

The chain has TRBV12-3 or TRBV12-4 and TRBJ2-3; 9 bases are a match to TRBD2. The TCR was taken from a human donor with Susac syndrome. Sequenced: CD4+ T cells from PBMCs. CDR3 residues: CASSLAGESTDTQYF. CDR3 nucleotides: TGTGCCAGCAGCTTAGCGGGGGAAAGCACAGATACGCAGTATTTT.